Below, 8 T cell receptor beta chains from the same sample are listed, as sequenced in a study of tumor-infiltrating lymphocytes in primary liver carcinoma. Scientists recovered RNA and DNA together from roughly 20-30 mg of unsorted bulk tissue. Priming with a constant-region primer yielded TCR beta cDNA from 450 to 550 ng total RNA. Three nested multiplex PCR rounds, a slightly modified ARM-PCR method, built the TCR beta libraries. Forward primers for TRBV1-TRBV30 and a C-beta reverse primer served the first two PCR rounds, at roughly 10 cycles each. TCRdb processed the multiplex PCR reads anew with MiXCR; each CDR3 protein has one entry. Among about 44,000 distinct CDR3 sequences, roughly 73% were seen once, and the ten largest hold about 38%. Material for sequencing was tumor-adjacent normal liver tissue. The receptor set was obtained from a woman aged 25 to 39 with primary liver carcinoma and hepatitis B virus infection.

In its sample, this clonotype was seen a few times. One end of the junction fails to match germline, which may point to a read error. This chain connects TRBV7-7 to TRBJ2-3, with 14 positions matching TRBD2. Per the germline V gene, CDR1 is SSHAT and CDR2 is FNYEAQ (reference sequence). The CDR3 extends over 18 amino acids. CDR3: CASSPGLAGAGGTDTQYF. In nucleotides, the CDR3 is TGTGCTAGCAGCCCGGGACTAGCGGGAGCAGGTGGCACAGATACGCAGTATTTT. The variable domain in full, with the rest retrieved from reference TRBV7-7 and TRBJ2-3, is GAGVSQSPRYKVTKRGQDVTLRCDPISSHATLYWYQQALGQGPEFLTYFNYEAQPDKSGLPSDRFSAERPEGSISTLTIQRTEQRDSAMYRCASSPGLAGAGGTDTQYFGPGTRLTVL.

This chain connects TRBV29-1 to TRBJ1-2; D call uncertain. Germline CDR1 is SQVTM and CDR2 is ANQGSEA. The CDR3 totals 12 residues. The CDR3 region is CSASGTPYGYTF. The CDR3 DNA follows: TGCAGTGCTTCGGGCACGCCATATGGCTACACCTTC.

Remarks on this clonotype: A read error is possible here, since a much larger clone lies one base away. The rearrangement uses TRBV11-3 and TRBJ1-5, with a tentative D call TRBD1 (5 bases). The CDR3 runs 15 residues. Looked up from germline, CDR1 is SGHNT and CDR2 is YENEEA. Here the CDR3 reads CASSLDLGVAQRQQF. The DNA for the CDR3 is TGTGCCAGCAGCTTAGATCTGGGGGTGGCTCAGCGCCAGCAGTTT. Based on the CDR3 plus reference TRBV11-3 and TRBJ1-5, the full variable domain is EAGVVQSPRYKIIEKKQPVAFWCNPISGHNTLYWYLQNLGQGPELLIRYENEEAVDDSQLPKDRFSAERLKGVDSTLKIQPAELGDSAVYLCASSLDLGVAQRQQFGDGTRLSIL.

A remark on this clonotype: Being one base from a much bigger clone, this may be a read error. The gene calls are TRBV19 and TRBJ2-5; 8 bases are shared with TRBD2. Germline V CDR1 and CDR2: LNHDA, SQIVND (reference sequence). Trimming cost V 3 bases and J 5 bases; bases outside gene matches: 8. The CDR3 totals 15 residues. CDR3 coding DNA: TGTGCCAGTAGTATGAGGAGCGGGAGAGGTGAGACCCAGTACTTC. It translates to CASSMRSGRGETQYF.

This clonotype was picked up one time. This sequence may be a read error, since a much larger clone differs from it by one base. This chain joins TRBV7-6 and TRBJ2-1; 9 bases align to TRBD2. The germline V gene encodes CDR1 SGHVS and CDR2 FNYEAQ. The CDR3 covers 15 residues. V was pared by 5 bases and J by 6 bases, with 8 bases of the junction left unmatched. The CDR3 bases are TGTGCCAGCAGCCCCACTGGCGGGAGGGCCAATGAGCAGTTCTTC. Protein sequence: CASSPTGGRANEQFF.

With respect to this clonotype: The junction departs from germline at one end; a sequencing error may be responsible. The chain joins TRBV6-2 or TRBV6-3 to TRBJ2-7; TRBD2 matches at 8 bases. CDR1 MNHEY and CDR2 SVGEGT come from the germline V gene. CDR3 length: 15 residues. The CDR3 loop is CVSSRGGSASYEKYF. CDR3 nucleotide sequence: TGTGTCAGCAGCCGGGGGGGCTCTGCCTCCTACGAGAAGTACTTC.

This rearrangement joins TRBV10-3 to TRBJ2-2, with unresolved D. The CDR3 contains 15 residues. Germline V CDR1 and CDR2: ENHRY, SYGVKD. V lost 0 bases and J 9 bases, leaving 14 bases between the germline ends. For the CDR3, the DNA is TGTGCCATCAGTGAGTCCCACAATTTGAACAGGGAGCTGTTTTTT. Protein sequence: CAISESHNLNRELFF.

To note about this clonotype: A read error may account for a junction end that differs from germline. This chain's CDR3 is CASSEPGTGHYNEQFF. The CDR3 DNA reads as TGTGCCAGCAGTGAGCCTGGGACAGGGCACTACAATGAGCAGTTCTTC. V and J are TRBV10-1 and TRBJ2-1, with 9 bases matching TRBD1. Germline V CDR1 and CDR2: WNHNN, SYGVQD (reference sequence). The CDR3 extends over 16 amino acids.